This entry concerns a single TCR beta chain. Its antigen remains unidentified. This record comes from a study of cytomegalovirus exposure and HLA in healthy donors. Trimming pared 2 bases from V and 4 bases from J, leaving 14 bases between. The V gene's germline CDR1 is MGHRA and CDR2 YSYEKL. This CDR3 is 15 amino acids long. Study-wide points: Previously analyzed data showed that most TCR beta V segments were productive at a frequency of about 87% or about 30%. Serostatus for CMV was the only available immune exposure information. Most CMV-associated TCR beta chains were later found to appear HLA-restricted. Reportedly, diagnosis of cytomegalovirus status by the classifier showed high specificity and sensitivity.

The PCR contained 60 Vbeta and 13 Jbeta primers. TCRdb keeps only in-frame clones here, not all; method: immunoSEQ multiplex PCR. The data show 64,000 or so clones, 65% to 90% seen once. Sequenced material: PBMCs. This clonotype was obtained from a female donor in good health and CMV-seronegative. The chain combines TRBV4-1 with TRBJ1-2, with no clear D. The CDR3 reads CASSQHIPVPYGYTF. The CDR3, as DNA: TGCGCCAGCAGCCAACACATTCCCGTTCCCTATGGCTACACCTTC.